This is a list of T cell receptor beta chains from one sample in a study of T cell responses to AZD1222 COVID-19 vaccine. Sequencing used immunoSEQ multiplex PCR; TCRdb keeps in-frame clones, though not all of them. Here the sample spans about 110,000 clones, 94% being singletons. This specimen consisted of peripheral blood, obtained 28 days after the second AZD1222 dose. The receptors originated from an adult who received the AZD1222 COVID-19 vaccine. CDR3s include the opening cysteine and the closing phenylalanine or tryptophan. A D gene is named only where the DNA matches it firmly. Size is omitted from some rows. Given values are once, few, many or a class for expanded clones.

abundance	j_gene	v_gene	d_gene	CDR3aa	CDR3nt
-	TRBJ1-6	TRBV12-5	-	CASGLLGRDNSPLHF	TGTGCTAGTGGTTTGTTGGGCCGTGATAATTCACCCCTCCACTTT
-	TRBJ1-4	TRBV28	-	CASSFGATNEKLFF	TGTGCCAGCAGTTTTGGAGCAACTAATGAAAAACTGTTTTTT
-	TRBJ1-2	TRBV9	-	CASSPPRVKGYTF	TGTGCCAGCAGCCCCCCACGCGTCAAAGGCTACACCTTC
-	TRBJ1-2	TRBV28	-	CASSFGRTNYGYTF	TGTGCCAGCAGTTTTGGCAGGACTAACTATGGCTACACCTTC
once	TRBJ1-5	TRBV7-9	-	CASSPGEGNQPQHF	TGTGCCAGCAGCCCAGGGGAGGGCAATCAGCCCCAGCATTTT
-	TRBJ2-7	TRBV5-1	-	CASSPGPTGITYEQYF	TGCGCCAGCAGCCCTGGACCGACCGGCATCACCTACGAGCAGTACTTC
-	TRBJ2-5	TRBV14	TRBD1	CASSHLTGFQETQYF	TGTGCCAGCAGCCACCTGACAGGGTTCCAAGAGACCCAGTACTTC
-	TRBJ2-4	TRBV6-5	-	CASSYSLHGDIQYF	TGTGCCAGCAGTTACAGTCTCCACGGGGACATTCAGTACTTC
-	TRBJ1-2	TRBV29-1	-	CSVDMSYGYTF	TGCAGCGTTGACATGAGCTATGGCTACACCTTC
-	TRBJ2-2	TRBV11-3	-	CASSSGWDTGELFF	TGTGCCAGCAGTTCAGGGTGGGACACCGGGGAGCTGTTTTTT
-	TRBJ1-1	TRBV13	-	CASSLPSRGVGTEAFF	TGTGCCAGCAGCTTACCCTCCAGGGGAGTTGGCACTGAAGCTTTCTTT
-	TRBJ1-2	TRBV10-3	TRBD1	CASAPGDRDGYTF	TGTGCCTCCGCCCCCGGGGACAGGGATGGCTACACCTTC
-	TRBJ1-4	TRBV18	TRBD1	CASSPTGVNEKLFF	TGTGCCAGCTCACCTACAGGGGTTAATGAAAAACTGTTTTTT
-	TRBJ2-3	TRBV19	-	CASSIGVLTSTDTQYF	TGTGCCAGTAGTATTGGGGTGTTAACTAGCACAGATACGCAGTATTTT
-	TRBJ1-4	TRBV5-1	-	CASSLGVANEKLFF	TGCGCCAGCAGCTTGGGGGTAGCTAATGAAAAACTGTTTTTT
once	TRBJ1-4	TRBV27	TRBD1	CASSSPGTGGEKLFF	TGTGCCAGCAGTTCCCCCGGGACAGGGGGCGAAAAACTGTTTTTT
-	TRBJ2-1	TRBV29-1	TRBD2	CSVIGLAGTNEQFF	TGCAGCGTCATAGGACTAGCGGGTACAAATGAGCAGTTCTTC
few	TRBJ1-4	TRBV12-3/TRBV12-4	-	CASSFAGKLFF	TGTGCCAGCAGTTTTGCGGGAAAACTGTTTTTT
once	TRBJ1-6	TRBV5-4	-	CASSLEGNSPLHF	TGTGCCAGCAGCTTGGAAGGGAATTCACCCCTCCACTTT
-	TRBJ1-2	TRBV6-5	-	CASSYRDYGYTF	TGTGCCAGCAGTTACCGGGACTATGGCTACACCTTC
-	TRBJ2-3	TRBV11-2	-	CASKDHYTQYF	TGTGCCAGCAAGGATCATTATACGCAGTATTTT
-	TRBJ2-3	TRBV3-1/TRBV3-2	-	CASSRPGEGTQYF	TGTGCCAGCAGCCGGCCAGGGGAGGGTACGCAGTATTTT
-	TRBJ1-4	TRBV11-2	TRBD1	CASSSDRGREKLFF	TGTGCCAGCAGCTCGGACAGGGGGCGGGAAAAACTGTTTTTT
-	TRBJ2-1	TRBV19	TRBD2	CASSKAGVDYNEQFF	TGTGCCAGTAGTAAAGCGGGGGTAGACTACAATGAGCAGTTCTTC